These 24 T cell receptor beta chains share one sample of origin, sequenced in a study of shared clonotypes between healthy human individuals. This table comes from immunoSEQ multiplex PCR, and its TCRdb copy is limited to in-frame clones, with some not included. The table records around 500,000 clones, 60% to 80% of them present only once. The specimen was PBMCs. The source of these receptors is a woman between 40 and 50 years old in good health. Some clones in this sample may be carry-over from other donors' samples.

V and J are TRBV4-2 and TRBJ2-7; the D gene is possibly TRBD1 (7 bases). CDR1 is LGHNA, CDR2 YNFKEQ, per germline. This CDR3 region has 18 residues. Trimming took 0 bases from V and 0 from J, leaving 18 bases between them. The CDR3 DNA sequence: TGTGCCAGCAGCCAAGATCGTCAGGGGGACTCCATCTCCTACGAGCAGTACTTC. Translated, it gives CASSQDRQGDSISYEQYF.

This sequence joins TRBV9 and TRBJ1-2, with a possible D match to TRBD1 (6 bases). This CDR3 spans 14 amino acids. The V end was cut by 4 bases, the J end by 0 bases, with 10 bases between. From germline, CDR1 is SGDLS and CDR2 YYNGEE. The CDR3 spells CASSPRQANYGYTF. The CDR3 DNA follows: TGTGCCAGCAGCCCCCGACAGGCTAACTATGGCTACACCTTC.

V usage is TRBV28 and J usage is TRBJ2-1; 11 bases fit TRBD2. Germline CDR1 and CDR2: MDHEN and SYDVKM. The CDR3 runs 16 residues. The junction had 8 bases not matched to a gene; V was cut back by 3 bases and J by 7 bases. CDR3 loop: CASSFLAGGTQNEQFF. DNA for the CDR3: TGTGCCAGCAGTTTCCTAGCGGGAGGTACACAAAATGAGCAGTTCTTC.

The chain employs TRBV7-2 and TRBJ2-5; TRBD2 matches at 7 bases. The CDR3 spans 15 residues. CDR1 SGHTA and CDR2 FQGNSA come from the germline V gene. With V trimmed by 4 bases and J by 1 base, 6 bases remained unmatched. The CDR3 DNA is TGTGCCAGCAGCTCCCAGGCGGGAGTCCAAGAGACCCAGTACTTC. Amino acids: CASSSQAGVQETQYF. Full variable domain (remainder filled in from reference TRBV7-2 and TRBJ2-5): GAGVSQSPSNKVTEKGKDVELRCDPISGHTALYWYRQSLGQGLEFLIYFQGNSAPDKSGLPSDRFSAERTGGSVSTLTIQRTQQEDSAVYLCASSSQAGVQETQYFGPGTRLLVL.

This clone has a single count. The chain couples TRBV6-5 to TRBJ1-4; D is ambiguous. The length of the CDR3 is 14 residues. Trimming took off 7 bases at V and 5 bases at J, with 14 bases between the two ends. In germline, CDR1 is MNHEY, CDR2 SVGAGI. The CDR3 nucleotides read TGTGCCAGCAAACAGATGAGATCAAATGAAAAACTGTTTTTT. This translates into CASKQMRSNEKLFF.

This clone was seen a single time. The genes are TRBV28 and TRBJ1-1, with D possibly being TRBD1 (6 bases). The CDR3 sequence is 13 residues long. In germline, CDR1 is MDHEN, CDR2 SYDVKM. The ends were cut back, 7 bases at V and 13 bases at J, with 22 bases in the middle. This chain's CDR3 is CASTKQGAGQGFF. The CDR3 coding sequence is TGTGCCAGCACCAAACAGGGAGCAGGGCAAGGTTTCTTT.

CDR3 in DNA: TGTGCCAGCAGCTCCGATCCGACGGGGCTTAACTATGGCTACACCTTC. Translated: CASSSDPTGLNYGYTF. This chain uses TRBV7-9 with TRBJ1-2; perhaps TRBD1 as D (5 bases). The germline V gene encodes CDR1 SEHNR and CDR2 FQNEAQ (reference sequence). The CDR3 is made up of 16 amino acids. V was cut by 4 bases and J by 1 base, with 16 bases left in between. The variable domain in full, completed from reference TRBV7-9 and TRBJ1-2, reads DTGVSQNPRHKITKRGQNVTFRCDPISEHNRLYWYRQTLGQGPEFLTYFQNEAQLEKSRLLSDRFSAERPKGSFSTLEIQRTEQGDSAMYLCASSSDPTGLNYGYTFGSGTRLTVV.

The chain recombines TRBV28 with TRBJ1-1; TRBD1 matches 7 bases. With 4 bases clipped from V and 7 bases from J, the junction kept 9 bases outside the gene matches. CDR3 length equals 14 residues. CDR1 is MDHEN, CDR2 SYDVKM, per germline. The CDR3 bases are TGTGCCAGCAGTTCGCCCGGGACAGCCAATGAAGCTTTCTTT. Translating gives CASSSPGTANEAFF.

The gene calls are TRBV6-4 and TRBJ2-5; 9 bases match TRBD1. This CDR3 has 13 amino acids. CDR1 is MRHNA and CDR2 is SNTAGT in the germline V gene. V shed 8 bases and J 5 bases; nucleotides not matched to a gene: 6. The CDR3 region has the DNA TGTGCCAGCTTTTCAGACAGGGGGGAGACCCAGTACTTC. Residues: CASFSDRGETQYF.

The rearrangement uses TRBV28 and TRBJ1-2; perhaps TRBD1 as D (5 bases). The CDR3 is made up of 14 amino acids. Germline V gene sequence: CDR1 MDHEN, CDR2 SYDVKM. The V gene lost 2 bases and the J gene lost 3 bases, with 10 bases spanning the gap. The CDR3 DNA reads as TGTGCCAGCAGTTTACGGGGGTCCGACTATGGCTACACCTTC. Its translation is CASSLRGSDYGYTF.

In the case of this clone: Relative to the germline gene, one junction end is altered; a read error may explain this. The same CDR3 arises from other DNA sequences in this sample as well. The chain joins TRBV11-3 to TRBJ1-1, with D hard to call. CDR1 and CDR2 from the germline V gene are SGHNT and YENEEA. The CDR3 spans 13 residues. The CDR3 loop is CASSSEFNTEAFF. CDR3 bases: TGTGCCAGCAGCTCGGAATTCAACACTGAAGCCTTCTTT.

V gene TRBV6-6 combines with J gene TRBJ1-5; D ambiguous. Trimming cost V 0 bases and J 4 bases, with 7 bases left between them. CDR1 is MNHNY and CDR2 is SVGAGI in the germline V gene (reference sequence). CDR3 length: 14 residues. In DNA, the CDR3 is TGTGCCAGCAGTTACTCGCAGCTAAATCAGCCCCAGCATTTT. It is translated as CASSYSQLNQPQHF.

V and J are TRBV7-3 and TRBJ2-3; a possible D gene is TRBD2 (5 bases). CDR1 is SGHTA and CDR2 is FQGTGA in the germline V gene. Trimming took off 5 bases at V and 0 bases at J, with 9 bases between the two ends. The CDR3 runs 14 residues. CDR3 DNA sequence: TGTGCCAGCAGCCGGGGAACTAGCACAGATACGCAGTATTTT. Its translation is CASSRGTSTDTQYF.

This chain connects TRBV9 to TRBJ2-5, with D unresolved. V was pared by 3 bases and J by 5 bases, with 14 bases between. The CDR3 loop spans 14 amino acids. The germline gives CDR1 SGDLS, CDR2 YYNGEE. The CDR3 here is CASSGDPDGETQYF. The CDR3 DNA is TGTGCCAGCAGCGGAGACCCGGACGGGGAGACCCAGTACTTC.

This clone was seen a handful of times. In DNA form, the CDR3 reads TGCGCCAGCAGCTTGGGACAGCATCGGGAGCAGTTCTTC. Translated, it gives CASSLGQHREQFF. V usage is TRBV5-1 and J usage is TRBJ2-1, with D maybe TRBD1 (5 bases). Germline V gene sequence: CDR1 SGHRS, CDR2 YFSETQ. V was clipped by 0 bases and J by 10 bases, with 11 bases between them. The CDR3 loop spans 13 amino acids.

The chain uses TRBV28 and TRBJ1-6; perhaps TRBD1 as D (6 bases). Trimming stripped 1 base from V and 10 bases from J, with 14 bases between. The CDR3 totals 15 residues. Germline CDR1 reads MDHEN; CDR2 reads SYDVKM. In DNA form, the CDR3 reads TGTGCCAGCAGTTTATACAGGGAGTTTGGGTCACCCCTCCACTTT. It codes for CASSLYREFGSPLHF.

This chain joins TRBV27 and TRBJ2-7, with TRBD2 matching 14 bases. Germline lookup yields CDR1 MNHEY and CDR2 SMNVEV (reference sequence). The junction had 8 bases not matched to a gene; V was cut back by 6 bases and J by 7 bases. The CDR3 spans 15 residues. CDR3 bases: TGTGCCAGCAGACCGGGACTAGCGGGAGCTCAAGAGCAGTACTTC. Translated, it gives CASRPGLAGAQEQYF.

The chain carries TRBV25-1 and TRBJ2-7; D is unclear. CDR3 length: 12 residues. The germline gives CDR1 MGHDK, CDR2 SYGVNS. Deletions cut 3 bases from V and 2 bases from J, with 5 bases between. The DNA for the CDR3 is TGTGCCAGCAGTGATCGGCCCTACGAGCAGTACTTC. Residues: CASSDRPYEQYF.

The chain couples TRBV18 to TRBJ1-4, with a possible D match to TRBD1 (6 bases). The V gene's germline CDR1 is KGHSH and CDR2 LQKENI. The germline V and J ends were trimmed by 6 bases and 8 bases, with 19 bases remaining between them. The CDR3 has 15 residues. The CDR3 coding sequence is TGTGCCAGCTCCCCGGGCTGGGGGGCCGGAGAAAAACTGTTTTTT. Its protein product is CASSPGWGAGEKLFF.

The chain has TRBV5-8 and TRBJ1-3; D uncertain. V was clipped by 4 bases and J by 2 bases, with 13 bases between them. This CDR3 has 15 residues. Germline V CDR1 and CDR2: SGHTS, YDEGEE. The CDR3, as DNA: TGTGCCAGCAGCCCCGTCTTGGTGACTGGAAACACCATATATTTT. It yields the protein CASSPVLVTGNTIYF.

This clone was detected once. This likely stems from a read error, as it lies one base from a far larger clone. V and J are TRBV7-2 and TRBJ2-7; D remains unclear. The germline CDR1 and CDR2 sequences are SGHTA and FQGNSA. This CDR3 region has 15 residues. CDR3 bases: TGTGCCAGCAGCCTAGGACCTATGAGCTCCTACGGGCAGTACTTC. Translated, it gives CASSLGPMSSYGQYF.

A remark on this clone: The sample carries other DNA sequences with the same CDR3. V and J are TRBV28 and TRBJ2-3; TRBD1 aligns across 10 bases. This CDR3 has 15 residues. With 4 bases clipped from V and 3 bases from J, the junction kept 4 bases outside the gene matches. Germline values: CDR1 MDHEN, CDR2 SYDVKM. In DNA, the CDR3 is TGTGCCAGCAGTTCCCGGGACAGGGGTACAGATACGCAGTATTTT. It is translated as CASSSRDRGTDTQYF.

This rearrangement joins TRBV6-1 to TRBJ1-1, with D possibly TRBD1 on 5 matching bases. CDR3 length: 14 residues. CDR1 is MNHNS and CDR2 is SASEGT in the germline V gene. V lost 1 base, J lost 5 bases, and 11 bases lay in between. CDR3 protein: CASSEVGGWTEAFF. The CDR3 DNA is TGTGCCAGCAGTGAAGTGGGGGGGTGGACTGAAGCTTTCTTT.

This sequence joins TRBV29-1 and TRBJ2-5; D gene uncertain. Trimming shortened V by 4 bases and J by 1 base, and 10 bases separated the two germline ends. The CDR3 extends over 13 amino acids. CDR1 SQVTM and CDR2 ANQGSEA come from the germline V gene. The CDR3 spells CSVVRHLQETQYF. DNA of the CDR3: TGCAGCGTTGTTCGGCACCTCCAAGAGACCCAGTACTTC.